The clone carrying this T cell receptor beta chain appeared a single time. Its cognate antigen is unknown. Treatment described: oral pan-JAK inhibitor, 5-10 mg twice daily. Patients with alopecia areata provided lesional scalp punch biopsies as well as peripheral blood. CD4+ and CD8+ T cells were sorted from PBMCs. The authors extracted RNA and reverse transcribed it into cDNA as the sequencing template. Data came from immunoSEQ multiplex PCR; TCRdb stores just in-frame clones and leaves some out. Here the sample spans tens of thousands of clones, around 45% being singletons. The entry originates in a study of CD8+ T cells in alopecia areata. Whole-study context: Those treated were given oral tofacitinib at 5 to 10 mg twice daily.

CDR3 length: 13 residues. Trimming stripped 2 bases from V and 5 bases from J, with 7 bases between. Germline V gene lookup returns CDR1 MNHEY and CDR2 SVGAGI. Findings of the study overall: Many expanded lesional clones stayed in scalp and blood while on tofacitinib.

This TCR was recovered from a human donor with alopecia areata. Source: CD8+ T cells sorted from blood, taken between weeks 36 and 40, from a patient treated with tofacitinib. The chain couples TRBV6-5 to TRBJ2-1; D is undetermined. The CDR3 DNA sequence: TGTGCCAGCAGTTACGTCAGAAACAATGAGCAGTTCTTC. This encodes CASSYVRNNEQFF.